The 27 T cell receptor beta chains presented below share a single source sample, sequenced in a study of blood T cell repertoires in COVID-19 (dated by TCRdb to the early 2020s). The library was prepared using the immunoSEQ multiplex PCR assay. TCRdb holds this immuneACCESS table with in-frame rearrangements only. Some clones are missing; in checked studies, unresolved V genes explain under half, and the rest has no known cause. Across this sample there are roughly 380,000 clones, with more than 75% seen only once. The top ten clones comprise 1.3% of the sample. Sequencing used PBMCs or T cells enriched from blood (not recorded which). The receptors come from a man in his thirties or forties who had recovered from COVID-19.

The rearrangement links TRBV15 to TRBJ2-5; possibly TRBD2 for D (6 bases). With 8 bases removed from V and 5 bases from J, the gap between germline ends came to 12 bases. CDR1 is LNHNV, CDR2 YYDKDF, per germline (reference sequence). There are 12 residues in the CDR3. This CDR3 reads CATAPRGETQYF. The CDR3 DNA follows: TGTGCCACCGCACCCCGGGGGGAGACCCAGTACTTC. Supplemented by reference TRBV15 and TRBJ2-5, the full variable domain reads DAMVIQNPRYQVTQFGKPVTLSCSQTLNHNVMYWYQQKSSQAPKLLFHYYDKDFNNEADTPDNFQSRRPNTSFCFLDIRSPGLGDTAMYLCATAPRGETQYFGPGTRLLVL.

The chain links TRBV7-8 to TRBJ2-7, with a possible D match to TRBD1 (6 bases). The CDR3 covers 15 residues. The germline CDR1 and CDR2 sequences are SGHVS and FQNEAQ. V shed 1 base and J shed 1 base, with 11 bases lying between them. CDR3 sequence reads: CASSLEQGWSYEQYF. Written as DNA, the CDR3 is TGTGCCAGCAGCTTAGAACAGGGTTGGTCCTACGAGCAGTACTTC.

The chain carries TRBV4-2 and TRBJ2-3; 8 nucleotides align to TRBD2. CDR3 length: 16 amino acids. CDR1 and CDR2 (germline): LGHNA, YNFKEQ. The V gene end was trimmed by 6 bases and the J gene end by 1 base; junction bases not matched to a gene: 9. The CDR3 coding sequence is TGTGCCAGCAGTCCCCCCGGGGGGGAGGGCACAGATACGCAGTATTTT. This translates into CASSPPGGEGTDTQYF.

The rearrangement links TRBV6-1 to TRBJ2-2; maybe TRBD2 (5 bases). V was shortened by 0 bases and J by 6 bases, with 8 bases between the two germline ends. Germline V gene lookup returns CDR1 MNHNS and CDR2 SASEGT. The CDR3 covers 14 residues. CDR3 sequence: CASSEAEEAGELFF. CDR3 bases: TGTGCCAGCAGTGAAGCGGAGGAGGCCGGGGAGCTGTTTTTT.

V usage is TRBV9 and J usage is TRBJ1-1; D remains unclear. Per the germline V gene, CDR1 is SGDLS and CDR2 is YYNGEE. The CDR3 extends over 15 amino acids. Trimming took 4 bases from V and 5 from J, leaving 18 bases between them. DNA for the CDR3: TGTGCCAGCAGCTCTGGAGGTGCCGAAAAAACTGAAGCTTTCTTT. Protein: CASSSGGAEKTEAFF.

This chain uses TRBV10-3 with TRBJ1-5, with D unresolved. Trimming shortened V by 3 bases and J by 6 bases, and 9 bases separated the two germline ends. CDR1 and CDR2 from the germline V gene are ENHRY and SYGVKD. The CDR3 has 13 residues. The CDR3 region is CAISDEVSQPQHF. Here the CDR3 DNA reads TGTGCCATCAGTGATGAGGTGAGTCAGCCCCAGCATTTT.

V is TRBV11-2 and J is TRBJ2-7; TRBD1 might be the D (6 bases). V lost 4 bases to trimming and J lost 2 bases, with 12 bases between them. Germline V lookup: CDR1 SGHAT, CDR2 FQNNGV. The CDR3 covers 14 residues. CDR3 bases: TGTGCCAGCAGCTCCCCGAGGGGGACCTACGAGCAGTACTTC. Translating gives CASSSPRGTYEQYF.

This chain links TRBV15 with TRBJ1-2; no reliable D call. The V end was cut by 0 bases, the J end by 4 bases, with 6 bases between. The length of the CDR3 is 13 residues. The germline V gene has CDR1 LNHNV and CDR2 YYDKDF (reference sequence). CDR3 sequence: CATSRDGGYGYTF. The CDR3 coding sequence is TGTGCCACCAGCAGAGATGGCGGCTATGGCTACACCTTC.

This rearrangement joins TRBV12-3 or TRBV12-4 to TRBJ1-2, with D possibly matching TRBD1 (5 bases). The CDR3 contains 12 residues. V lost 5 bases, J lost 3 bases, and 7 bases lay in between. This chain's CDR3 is CASSQGHYGYTF. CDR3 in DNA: TGTGCCAGCAGTCAGGGTCACTATGGCTACACCTTC.

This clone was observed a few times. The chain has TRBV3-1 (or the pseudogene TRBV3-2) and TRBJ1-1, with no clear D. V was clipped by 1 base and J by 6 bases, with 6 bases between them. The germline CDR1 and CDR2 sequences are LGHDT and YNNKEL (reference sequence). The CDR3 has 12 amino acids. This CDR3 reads CASSQAGSEAFF. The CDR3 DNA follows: TGTGCCAGCAGCCAAGCGGGATCTGAAGCTTTCTTT.

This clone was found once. This CDR3 reads CASSFNAQGAWGYTF. CDR3 DNA sequence: TGTGCCAGCAGTTTCAACGCGCAGGGGGCGTGGGGCTACACCTTC. The chain joins TRBV27 to TRBJ1-2; the match to TRBD1 covers 8 bases. Trimming removed 3 bases from V and 8 bases from J; junction bases left unmatched: 11. The germline gives CDR1 MNHEY, CDR2 SMNVEV (reference sequence). The CDR3 is 15 residues long.

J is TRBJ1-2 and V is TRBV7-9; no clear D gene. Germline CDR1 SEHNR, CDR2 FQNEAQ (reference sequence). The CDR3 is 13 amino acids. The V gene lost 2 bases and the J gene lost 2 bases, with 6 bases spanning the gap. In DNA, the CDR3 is TGTGCCAGCAGCTTAAACTCCAACTATGGCTACACCTTC. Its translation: CASSLNSNYGYTF.

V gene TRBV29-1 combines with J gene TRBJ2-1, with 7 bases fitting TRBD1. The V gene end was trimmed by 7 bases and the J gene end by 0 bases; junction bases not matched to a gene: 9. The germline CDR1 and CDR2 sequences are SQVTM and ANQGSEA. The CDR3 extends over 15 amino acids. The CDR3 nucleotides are TGCAGCGCCGTGACAGGGACGAGCTCCTACAATGAGCAGTTCTTC. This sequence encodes CSAVTGTSSYNEQFF.

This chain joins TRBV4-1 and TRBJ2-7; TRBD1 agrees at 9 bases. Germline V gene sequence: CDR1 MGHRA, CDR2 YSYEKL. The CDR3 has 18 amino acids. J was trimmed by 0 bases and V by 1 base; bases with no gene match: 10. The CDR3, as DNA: TGCGCCAGCAGCCAAGGCCATCCTGGGACAGGGTACTCCTACGAGCAGTACTTC. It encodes CASSQGHPGTGYSYEQYF.

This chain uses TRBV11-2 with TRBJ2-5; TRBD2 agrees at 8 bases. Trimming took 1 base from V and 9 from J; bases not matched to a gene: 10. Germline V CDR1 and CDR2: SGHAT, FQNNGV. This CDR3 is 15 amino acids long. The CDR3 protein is CASSLVGGGMGSQYF. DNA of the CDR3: TGTGCCAGCAGCTTAGTAGGCGGGGGGATGGGTTCCCAGTACTTC.

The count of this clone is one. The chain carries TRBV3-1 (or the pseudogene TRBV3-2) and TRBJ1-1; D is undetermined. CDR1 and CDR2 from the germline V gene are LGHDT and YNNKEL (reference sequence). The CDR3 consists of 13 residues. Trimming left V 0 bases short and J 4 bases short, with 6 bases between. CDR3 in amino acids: CASSQETGTEAFF. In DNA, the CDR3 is TGTGCCAGCAGCCAAGAAACCGGCACTGAAGCTTTCTTT.

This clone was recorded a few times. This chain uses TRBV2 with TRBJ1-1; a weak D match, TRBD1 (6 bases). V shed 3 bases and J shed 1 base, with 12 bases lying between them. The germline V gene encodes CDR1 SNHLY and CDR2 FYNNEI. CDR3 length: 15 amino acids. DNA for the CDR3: TGTGCCAGCAGTGACCAGGGGAGGGGGAACACTGAAGCTTTCTTT. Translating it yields CASSDQGRGNTEAFF.

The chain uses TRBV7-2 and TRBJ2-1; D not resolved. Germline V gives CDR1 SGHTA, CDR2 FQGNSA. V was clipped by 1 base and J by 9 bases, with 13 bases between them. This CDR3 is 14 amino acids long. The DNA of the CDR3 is TGTGCCAGCAGCTTAGTCCCTAGGCGTGGTGAGCAGTTCTTC. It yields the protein CASSLVPRRGEQFF.

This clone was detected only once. CDR3 region: CASSLGSGREQFF. The CDR3 DNA is TGTGCCAGCAGCTTAGGTTCCGGTCGTGAGCAGTTCTTC. The V gene is TRBV11-3, the J gene TRBJ2-1; D call uncertain. V was pared by 1 base and J by 9 bases, with 10 bases between. The CDR3 totals 13 residues. Per the germline V gene, CDR1 is SGHNT and CDR2 is YENEEA.

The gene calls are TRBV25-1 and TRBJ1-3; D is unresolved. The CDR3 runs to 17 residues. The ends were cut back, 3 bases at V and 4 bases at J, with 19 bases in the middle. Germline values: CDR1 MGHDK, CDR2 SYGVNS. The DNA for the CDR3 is TGTGCCAGCAGTGAGGGTGCCAGCGGGGTCAGGGGAAACACCATATATTTT. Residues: CASSEGASGVRGNTIYF.

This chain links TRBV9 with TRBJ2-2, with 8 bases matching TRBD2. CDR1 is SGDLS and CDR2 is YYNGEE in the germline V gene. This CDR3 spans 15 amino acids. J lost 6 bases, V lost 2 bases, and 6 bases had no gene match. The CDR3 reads CASSVTSGISGELFF. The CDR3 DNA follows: TGTGCCAGCAGCGTTACTAGCGGAATATCCGGGGAGCTGTTTTTT.

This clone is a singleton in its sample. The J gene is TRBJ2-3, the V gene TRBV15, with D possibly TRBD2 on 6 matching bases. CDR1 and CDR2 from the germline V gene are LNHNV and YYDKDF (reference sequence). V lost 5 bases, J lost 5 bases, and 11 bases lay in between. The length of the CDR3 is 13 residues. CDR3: CATSLREEDTQYF. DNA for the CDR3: TGTGCCACCAGCCTCAGGGAGGAAGATACGCAGTATTTT.

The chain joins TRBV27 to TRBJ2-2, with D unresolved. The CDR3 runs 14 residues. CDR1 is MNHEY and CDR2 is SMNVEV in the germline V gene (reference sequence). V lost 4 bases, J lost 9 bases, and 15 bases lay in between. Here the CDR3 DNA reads TGTGCCAGCAGTTCCGTTCCGAGTTCTCGGGAGCTGTTTTTT. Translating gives CASSSVPSSRELFF.

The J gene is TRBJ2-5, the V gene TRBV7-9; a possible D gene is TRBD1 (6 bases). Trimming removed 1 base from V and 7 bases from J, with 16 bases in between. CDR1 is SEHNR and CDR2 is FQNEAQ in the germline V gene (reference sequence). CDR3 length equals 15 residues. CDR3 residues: CASSLVPGRGGTQYF. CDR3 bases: TGTGCCAGCAGCTTAGTACCAGGGAGAGGGGGGACCCAGTACTTC.

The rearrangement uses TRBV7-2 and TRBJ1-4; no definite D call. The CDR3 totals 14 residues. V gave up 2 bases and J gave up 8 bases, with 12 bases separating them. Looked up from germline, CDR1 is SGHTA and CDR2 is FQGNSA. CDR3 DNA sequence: TGTGCCAGCAGCTTAAGTTTACCAGGAGAAAAACTGTTTTTT. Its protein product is CASSLSLPGEKLFF.

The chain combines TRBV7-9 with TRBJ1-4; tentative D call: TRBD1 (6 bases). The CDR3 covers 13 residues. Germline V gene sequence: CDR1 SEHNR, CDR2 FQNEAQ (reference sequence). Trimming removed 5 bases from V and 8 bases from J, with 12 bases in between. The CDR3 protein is CASSTRDNEKLFF. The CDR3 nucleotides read TGTGCCAGCAGCACCCGGGACAACGAAAAACTGTTTTTT.

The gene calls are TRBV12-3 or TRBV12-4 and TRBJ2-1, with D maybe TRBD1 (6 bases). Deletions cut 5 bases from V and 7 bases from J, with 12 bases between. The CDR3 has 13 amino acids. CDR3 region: CASSIRGLNEQFF. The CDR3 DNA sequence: TGTGCCAGCAGTATCAGGGGATTGAATGAGCAGTTCTTC.